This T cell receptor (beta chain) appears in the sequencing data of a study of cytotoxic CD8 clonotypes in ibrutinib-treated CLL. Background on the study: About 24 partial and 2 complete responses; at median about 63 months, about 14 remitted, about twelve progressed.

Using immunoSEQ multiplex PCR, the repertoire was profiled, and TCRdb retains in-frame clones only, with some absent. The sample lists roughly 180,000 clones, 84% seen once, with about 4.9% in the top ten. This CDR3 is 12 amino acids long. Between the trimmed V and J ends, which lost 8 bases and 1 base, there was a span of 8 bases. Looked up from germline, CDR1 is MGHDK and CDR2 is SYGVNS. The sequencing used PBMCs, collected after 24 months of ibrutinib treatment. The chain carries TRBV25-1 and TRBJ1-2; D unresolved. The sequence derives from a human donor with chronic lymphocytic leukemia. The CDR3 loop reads CASEGGNYGYTF. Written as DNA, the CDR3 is TGTGCCAGCGAGGGCGGTAACTATGGCTACACCTTC.